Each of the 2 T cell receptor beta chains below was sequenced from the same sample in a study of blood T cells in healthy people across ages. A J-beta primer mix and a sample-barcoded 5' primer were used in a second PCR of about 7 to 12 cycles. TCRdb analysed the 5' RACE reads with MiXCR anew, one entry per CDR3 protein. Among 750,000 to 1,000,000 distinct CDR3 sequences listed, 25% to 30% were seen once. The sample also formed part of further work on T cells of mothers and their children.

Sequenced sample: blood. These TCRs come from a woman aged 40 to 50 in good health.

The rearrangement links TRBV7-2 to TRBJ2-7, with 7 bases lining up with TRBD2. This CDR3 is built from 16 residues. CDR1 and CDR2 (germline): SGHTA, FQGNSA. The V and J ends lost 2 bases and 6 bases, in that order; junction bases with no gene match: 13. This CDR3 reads CASSLLSGIPTTEQYF. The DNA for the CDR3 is TGTGCCAGCAGCTTATTAAGCGGGATCCCCACTACCGAGCAGTACTTC.

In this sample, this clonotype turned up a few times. The CDR3 coding sequence is TGTGCCAGCAGCTTGACCGGGACAGGGGTGAGCACTGAAGCTTTCTTT. It specifies CASSLTGTGVSTEAFF. The chain combines TRBV7-3 with TRBJ1-1; TRBD1 aligns across 10 bases. The germline V gene has CDR1 SGHTA and CDR2 FQGTGA. The CDR3 has 16 residues. Trimming removed 3 bases from V and 4 bases from J; junction bases left unmatched: 8.